These 15 T cell receptor beta chains were all obtained from the same sample, sequenced in a study of CD8 T cells in Susac syndrome. It was with random hexamers that about 0.45 to 1 ug RNA was reverse transcribed. Each CDR3 protein gets one entry after TCRdb re-called the immunoSEQ multiplex PCR reads with MiXCR. The data hold over 150,000 distinct CDR3 sequences, with around 96% observed a single time. Material for sequencing was CD4+ T cells from PBMCs. These receptors all stem from a human donor with multiple sclerosis.

The CDR3 protein is CASSLRQGRVYGYTF. The CDR3 DNA is TGTGCCAGCAGTTTAAGGCAGGGTCGCGTCTATGGCTACACCTTC. This chain connects TRBV12-3 or TRBV12-4 to TRBJ1-2; D may be TRBD1 (5 bases). The CDR3 length is 15 residues. Trimming took 2 bases from V and 4 from J, leaving 14 bases between them.

The rearrangement uses TRBV29-1 and TRBJ2-4, with D perhaps TRBD1 (5 bases). V was cut by 2 bases and J by 15 bases, with 20 bases left in between. The germline V gene encodes CDR1 SQVTM and CDR2 ANQGSEA. This CDR3 comprises 13 residues. The CDR3 nucleotides are TGCAGCGTTGAAAGGTCCGGCAGGGTGTTACGGTACTTC. Protein: CSVERSGRVLRYF.

The V call is TRBV7-2, the J call TRBJ2-1; possibly TRBD1 or TRBD2 for D (7 bases each). V was shortened by 5 bases and J by 6 bases, with 17 bases between the two germline ends. CDR1 is SGHTA and CDR2 is FQGNSA in the germline V gene. The CDR3 sequence is 15 residues long. CDR3 in amino acids: CASSEGGTAINEQFF. The CDR3 DNA reads as TGTGCCAGCAGCGAGGGGGGGACAGCCATCAATGAGCAGTTCTTC.

The rearrangement uses TRBV30 and TRBJ1-6, with 9 bases identical to TRBD1. The V gene's germline CDR1 is GTSNPN and CDR2 SVGIG (reference sequence). The CDR3 is made up of 15 amino acids. J was trimmed by 7 bases and V by 2 bases; bases with no gene match: 6. In nucleotides, the CDR3 is TGTGCCTGGAGTCCCCAAACAGGGGGCAATTCACCCCTCCACTTT. The encoded protein is CAWSPQTGGNSPLHF.

V is TRBV29-1 and J is TRBJ1-1; possible D gene TRBD1, 5 bases. Per germline, CDR1 SQVTM and CDR2 ANQGSEA. The CDR3 spans 12 residues. Trimming pared 4 bases from V and 3 bases from J, leaving 9 bases between. This chain's CDR3 is CSVVGPDTEAFF. In DNA form, the CDR3 reads TGCAGCGTTGTGGGGCCTGACACTGAAGCTTTCTTT.

The count of this clonotype is one. The V and J genes are TRBV7-9 and TRBJ2-1; D not resolved. There are 14 residues in the CDR3. V was clipped by 8 bases and J by 0 bases, with 11 bases between them. The germline V gene has CDR1 SEHNR and CDR2 FQNEAQ (reference sequence). The CDR3 nucleotides are TGTGCCAGCTTTGACGGAAGCTCCTACAATGAGCAGTTCTTC. It codes for CASFDGSSYNEQFF.

The DNA for the CDR3 is TGTGCCAGCAGCTTGACGGGGAGTATTGATCAGCCCCAGCATTTT. Amino acids: CASSLTGSIDQPQHF. V gene TRBV7-9 combines with J gene TRBJ1-5; no reliable D call. Trimming left V 3 bases short and J 5 bases short, with 14 bases between. Germline V gene sequence: CDR1 SEHNR, CDR2 FQNEAQ (reference sequence). The CDR3 totals 15 residues.

The V call is TRBV30, the J call TRBJ1-1; 7 positions match TRBD1. Germline CDR1 GTSNPN, CDR2 SVGIG (reference sequence). The CDR3 has 13 residues. Trimming took 0 bases from V and 11 from J; bases not matched to a gene: 9. The chain's CDR3 is CAWSVNRGGGAFF. DNA for the CDR3: TGTGCCTGGAGTGTAAACAGGGGCGGTGGGGCTTTCTTT. The full variable domain, its missing parts supplied by reference TRBV30 and TRBJ1-1, is SQTIHQWPATLVQPVGSPLSLECTVEGTSNPNLYWYRQAAGRGLQLLFYSVGIGQISSEVPQNLSASRPQDRQFILSSKKLLLSDSGFYLCAWSVNRGGGAFFGQGTRLTVV.

V gene TRBV20-1 combines with J gene TRBJ2-1; D unclear. Trimming cost V 4 bases and J 3 bases, with 10 bases left between them. The germline gives CDR1 DFQATT, CDR2 SNEGSKA (reference sequence). This CDR3 is built from 13 residues. In nucleotides, the CDR3 is TGCAGTGCTAATGGCAGAAACTACAATGAGCAGTTCTTC. Its translation: CSANGRNYNEQFF.

CDR3 nucleotides: TGTGCCAGTAGGGACAGGGGGCGCGGAGATACGCAGTATTTT. This codes for CASRDRGRGDTQYF. The V gene is TRBV19, the J gene TRBJ2-3, with 11 bases identical to TRBD1. With 6 bases clipped from V and 5 bases from J, the junction kept 4 bases outside the gene matches. The germline gives CDR1 LNHDA, CDR2 SQIVND (reference sequence). The length of the CDR3 is 14 residues.

J is TRBJ2-5 and V is TRBV9; 11 bases align to TRBD2. This CDR3 region has 16 residues. The germline V gene encodes CDR1 SGDLS and CDR2 YYNGEE. Trimming removed 2 bases from V and 8 bases from J; junction bases left unmatched: 11. The CDR3 is CASSVDATSGVRTQYF. In nucleotides, the CDR3 is TGTGCCAGCAGCGTTGACGCGACTAGCGGGGTTAGAACCCAGTACTTC.

V usage is TRBV30 and J usage is TRBJ1-5, with D unresolved. This CDR3 has 14 amino acids. The V and J ends lost 1 base and 7 bases respectively, with 14 bases between them. Germline V gene lookup returns CDR1 GTSNPN and CDR2 SVGIG (reference sequence). CDR3 in DNA: TGTGCCTGGAGTGCAACGACTCCTGGGCAGCCCCAGCATTTT. Amino acids: CAWSATTPGQPQHF.

The rearrangement links TRBV14 to TRBJ2-5; D is undetermined. This CDR3 has 13 residues. The V end was cut by 0 bases, the J end by 5 bases, with 7 bases between. Germline V gene data show CDR1 as SGHDN and CDR2 as FVKESK. CDR3 loop: CASSQDVRETQYF. CDR3 coding DNA: TGTGCCAGCAGCCAAGATGTCCGGGAGACCCAGTACTTC.

The CDR3 loop is CAISAGGSDKNIQYF. In DNA, the CDR3 is TGTGCCATCAGCGCCGGGGGGAGCGACAAAAACATTCAGTACTTC. This chain connects TRBV10-3 to TRBJ2-4, with TRBD2 matching 7 bases. Germline CDR1 and CDR2: ENHRY and SYGVKD. This CDR3 comprises 15 residues. V was pared by 6 bases and J by 3 bases, with 8 bases of the junction left unmatched.

CDR3 amino acids: CSASRGLNSPLHF. In DNA, the CDR3 is TGCAGTGCCAGCAGGGGGCTTAATTCACCCCTCCACTTT. The gene calls are TRBV20-1 and TRBJ1-6; TRBD1 aligns across 8 bases. This CDR3 region has 13 residues. From germline, CDR1 is DFQATT and CDR2 SNEGSKA (reference sequence). Trimming cost V 6 bases and J 6 bases; bases outside gene matches: 4.